These 13 T cell receptor beta chains originate from one sample sequenced in a study of T cell responses to AZD1222 COVID-19 vaccine. The data were produced by immunoSEQ multiplex PCR, yet TCRdb's version contains in-frame clones alone and is incomplete. The sample lists 95,000 to 150,000 clones, 70% to 90% occurring once. The source material was peripheral blood, sampled on day 0 of AZD1222 vaccination. These receptors originate from an adult in good health.

Only one count was recorded for this clone. The CDR3 protein is CASRQDLASRTDTQYF. CDR3 coding DNA: TGTGCCAGCAGGCAAGATTTAGCGTCACGCACAGATACGCAGTATTTT. The J gene is TRBJ2-3, the V gene TRBV2; D is perhaps TRBD2 (5 bases). Germline CDR1 SNHLY, CDR2 FYNNEI. The CDR3 is 16 residues long. The ends were cut back, 6 bases at V and 1 base at J, with 17 bases in the middle.

This clone was counted only a few times. The CDR3 DNA reads TGTGCCACCAGTGACAGTAAGTCGGGCAATCAGCCCCAGCATTTT. Translating gives CATSDSKSGNQPQHF. This rearrangement joins TRBV24-1 to TRBJ1-5; D is uncertain. The germline CDR1 and CDR2 sequences are KGHDR and SFDVKD. There are 15 residues in the CDR3. Trimming shortened V by 4 bases and J by 2 bases, and 11 bases separated the two germline ends.

This sequence joins TRBV19 and TRBJ2-1, with TRBD1 as a possible D gene (6 bases). In germline, CDR1 is LNHDA, CDR2 SQIVND (reference sequence). The germline V and J ends were trimmed by 6 bases and 5 bases, with 14 bases remaining between them. CDR3 length: 14 residues. CDR3 nucleotide sequence: TGTGCCAGTAGCTCAGGGGTTTCAGACAATGAGCAGTTCTTC. Translating gives CASSSGVSDNEQFF.

The chain has TRBV6-5 and TRBJ2-4; 7 bases match TRBD1. The CDR3 sequence is 15 residues long. After removal of 2 bases from V and 6 bases from J, the junction contained 7 bases not matched to a gene. Germline V gives CDR1 MNHEY, CDR2 SVGAGI. The CDR3 loop reads CASSYRGPVGNIQYF. In DNA, the CDR3 is TGTGCCAGCAGTTACAGGGGGCCAGTAGGAAACATTCAGTACTTC.

The V and J genes are TRBV28 and TRBJ2-1; 12 bases line up with TRBD2. From germline, CDR1 is MDHEN and CDR2 SYDVKM. The CDR3 totals 17 residues. Trimming removed 4 bases from V and 8 bases from J; junction bases left unmatched: 12. The CDR3 sequence: CASSSRLAGVGFDEQFF. The CDR3 coding sequence is TGTGCCAGCAGTTCGAGACTAGCGGGAGTGGGGTTCGATGAGCAGTTCTTC.

The table lists this clone with a count of one. The CDR3 loop is CASITGGSYEQYF. DNA of the CDR3: TGTGCCAGCATCACAGGGGGGTCCTACGAGCAGTACTTC. The chain is built from TRBV28 and TRBJ2-7; 8 bases are shared with TRBD1. The V gene end was trimmed by 7 bases and the J gene end by 1 base; junction bases not matched to a gene: 3. Per germline, CDR1 MDHEN and CDR2 SYDVKM. The CDR3 runs to 13 residues. The full variable domain, its missing parts supplied by reference TRBV28 and TRBJ2-7, is DVKVTQSSRYLVKRTGEKVFLECVQDMDHENMFWYRQDPGLGLRLIYFSYDVKMKEKGDIPEGYSVSREKKERFSLILESASTNQTSMYLCASITGGSYEQYFGPGTRLTVT.

CDR3 region: CASSLRSYGYTF. DNA of the CDR3: TGTGCCAGCAGTTTAAGGTCCTATGGCTACACCTTC. The genes are TRBV12-3 or TRBV12-4 and TRBJ1-2; the D is unclear. This CDR3 is 12 amino acids long. Trimming stripped 2 bases from V and 4 bases from J, with 5 bases between.

The V and J genes are TRBV10-3 and TRBJ2-2; the match to TRBD2 covers 7 bases. CDR1 is ENHRY and CDR2 is SYGVKD in the germline V gene. The V segment lost 6 bases and the J segment 2 bases; nucleotides outside the gene matches: 6. This CDR3 region has 15 residues. The CDR3 DNA sequence: TGTGCCATCAGCCGGGGACTAACAAACACCGGGGAGCTGTTTTTT. Translation gives CAISRGLTNTGELFF.

The chain is built from TRBV4-2 and TRBJ2-5; possibly TRBD2 for D (6 bases). Germline lookup yields CDR1 LGHNA and CDR2 YNFKEQ. The V end lost 0 bases, the J end lost 5 bases, and 13 bases lay between the germline ends. The CDR3 runs 15 residues. The CDR3 loop reads CASSQDGGRVETQYF. In nucleotides, the CDR3 is TGTGCCAGCAGCCAAGACGGGGGTAGGGTTGAGACCCAGTACTTC.

The chain recombines TRBV28 with TRBJ1-2, with D unresolved. From germline, CDR1 is MDHEN and CDR2 SYDVKM. V was pared by 7 bases and J by 5 bases, with 11 bases between. This CDR3 spans 12 amino acids. CDR3 residues: CASIGRLYGYTF. CDR3 in DNA: TGTGCCAGCATTGGGCGGTTATATGGCTACACCTTC.

V and J are TRBV6-5 and TRBJ1-5; no clear D. CDR1 and CDR2 (germline): MNHEY, SVGAGI. V gave up 6 bases and J gave up 5 bases, with 11 bases separating them. This CDR3 contains 13 residues. The DNA of the CDR3 is TGTGCCAGCAGCCGGAGACGGGATCAGCCCCAGCATTTT. Its translation is CASSRRRDQPQHF.

The chain links TRBV29-1 to TRBJ1-2, with TRBD1 as a possible D gene (5 bases). V lost 5 bases and J lost 4, with 11 bases in between. The CDR3 sequence is 12 residues long. Germline CDR1 and CDR2: SQVTM and ANQGSEA. The DNA for the CDR3 is TGCAGCGTTATCCAGGGAACCTATGGCTACACCTTC. Residues: CSVIQGTYGYTF.

About this clone: The sample holds other DNA sequences that translate to the same CDR3. This rearrangement joins TRBV5-1 to TRBJ2-1, with 9 bases that match TRBD1. There are 14 residues in the CDR3. Germline V CDR1 and CDR2: SGHRS, YFSETQ. The trim removed 3 bases at V and 6 bases at J, leaving 4 bases unmatched. The DNA of the CDR3 is TGCGCCAGCAGCTCACAGGGGGCTGGCAATGAGCAGTTCTTC. This gives the protein CASSSQGAGNEQFF.